A selection of T cell receptor beta chains follows, all from one sample in a study of response to subunit inactivated influenza vaccine. TCRdb re-derived calls from the RT-PCR reads in MiXCR, one entry per CDR3 protein. This sample has under 500,000 distinct CDR3 sequences, with 10% to 11% found just once. The sample here was PBMCs from blood, taken roughly 45 days after vaccination. These TCRs come from a man between 50 and 59 years old who received an inactivated influenza vaccine. Both conserved end residues are part of each CDR3. D genes are given only for firm matches. Not every row has a clone size; where given, it reads once, few, many or a size class.

TRBV29-1	.	few	TRBJ2-3	CSVGASGTQYF	TGCAGCGTTGGGGCCTCAGGAACGCAGTATTTT
TRBV12-3/TRBV12-4	.	.	TRBJ1-1	CASSLGAQTEAFF	TGTGCCAGCAGCCTCGGCGCGCAGACTGAAGCTTTCTTT
TRBV4-2	.	.	TRBJ2-7	CASSQESVAAEQYF	TGTGCCAGCAGCCAAGAAAGTGTGGCGGCCGAGCAGTACTTC
TRBV6-2/TRBV6-3	TRBD1	few	TRBJ2-3	CASGAILLETGDTDTQYF	TGTGCCAGCGGAGCTATACTTCTCGAGACAGGGGACACAGATACGCAGTATTTT
TRBV20-1	.	many	TRBJ2-5	CSATGSQETQYF	TGCAGTGCCACAGGAAGCCAAGAGACCCAGTACTTC
TRBV6-2/TRBV6-3	.	many	TRBJ2-3	CASGSGELVTDTQYF	TGTGCCAGCGGTTCCGGGGAGTTGGTCACAGATACGCAGTATTTT
TRBV7-9	TRBD1	few	TRBJ2-7	CASSLAGQGGYEQYF	TGTGCCAGCAGCTTGGCGGGACAGGGAGGATACGAGCAGTACTTC
TRBV18	TRBD1	few	TRBJ1-5	CASSPLPGTGRSSNQPQHF	TGTGCCAGCTCACCTCTTCCCGGGACAGGGCGATCGAGCAATCAGCCCCAGCATTTT
TRBV6-5	.	few	TRBJ1-2	CASSYSGTNYGYTF	TGTGCCAGCAGTTACTCTGGCACCAACTATGGCTACACCTTC
TRBV20-1	.	many	TRBJ2-7	CSARGGTDEQYF	TGCAGTGCTAGAGGGGGGACTGACGAGCAGTACTTC
TRBV7-2	.	.	TRBJ2-5	CASSSSREETQYF	TGTGCCAGCAGCAGCAGCAGGGAAGAGACCCAGTACTTC
TRBV3-1	TRBD2	.	TRBJ2-5	CASSYRTSGMQETQYF	TGTGCCAGCAGCTACCGGACTAGCGGGATGCAAGAGACCCAGTACTTC
TRBV11-2	TRBD2	few	TRBJ2-5	CASSPRGLVDQETQYF	TGTGCCAGCAGCCCCCGGGGACTAGTTGATCAAGAGACCCAGTACTTC
TRBV5-1	.	.	TRBJ2-1	CASSLAGGTTGGGRWNEQFF	TGCGCCAGCAGCTTAGCTGGGGGGACTACCGGAGGGGGGCGTTGGAATGAGCAGTTCTTC
TRBV29-1	TRBD1	many	TRBJ2-7	CSVKRGLSSYEQYF	TGCAGCGTCAAAAGGGGGCTCAGCTCCTACGAGCAGTACTTC
TRBV12-3/TRBV12-4	.	many	TRBJ2-1	CASSPNSYNEQFF	TGTGCCAGCAGTCCAAATAGCTACAATGAGCAGTTCTTC
TRBV7-9	.	few	TRBJ2-7	CASSLPDSYEQYF	TGTGCCAGCAGCTTACCGGACAGTTACGAGCAGTACTTC
TRBV12-3/TRBV12-4	TRBD1	.	TRBJ1-5	CASSFVGGDQPQHF	TGTGCCAGCAGTTTCGTAGGGGGCGATCAGCCCCAGCATTTT
TRBV4-3	.	.	TRBJ2-4	CASSHQSRGSKNIQYF	TGCGCCAGCAGCCACCAAAGTCGCGGGTCCAAAAACATTCAGTACTTC
TRBV5-1	TRBD2	.	TRBJ2-7	CASSLALAGSYEQYF	TGCGCCAGCAGCTTGGCACTAGCGGGCTCTTACGAGCAGTACTTC
TRBV5-1	.	few	TRBJ2-1	CASSFATNRVGRVEQFF	TGCGCCAGCAGCTTCGCAACTAATAGAGTGGGGCGCGTTGAGCAGTTCTTC
TRBV7-2	.	.	TRBJ1-5	CASTEGGSHQPQHF	TGTGCCAGCACCGAAGGGGGGAGTCATCAGCCCCAGCATTTT
TRBV12-5	.	.	TRBJ2-1	CASGLVQGRVNEQFF	TGTGCTAGTGGTTTGGTACAGGGTCGGGTTAATGAGCAGTTCTTC
TRBV30	TRBD1	few	TRBJ2-7	CAWSPGTGAYYEQYF	TGTGCCTGGAGTCCCGGGACAGGGGCATACTACGAGCAGTACTTC
TRBV20-1	TRBD1	few	TRBJ1-5	CSASGTGVLYSDQPQHF	TGCAGTGCTAGCGGTACAGGGGTCCTCTATAGCGATCAGCCCCAGCATTTT
TRBV7-2	.	.	TRBJ2-5	CASSLSGNQETQYF	TGTGCCAGCAGCTTATCAGGAAACCAAGAGACCCAGTACTTC
TRBV6-2/TRBV6-3	TRBD2	.	TRBJ2-2	CASSKLAGRTPNTGELFF	TGTGCCAGCAGTAAACTAGCGGGGAGAACGCCGAACACCGGGGAGCTGTTTTTT
TRBV20-1	.	few	TRBJ1-4	CSARAPQGLGLFF	TGCAGTGCTAGAGCGCCACAGGGATTAGGTCTGTTTTTT
TRBV20-1	TRBD2	few	TRBJ2-3	CSAETSAGGGTDTQYF	TGCAGTGCTGAGACAAGCGCGGGGGGGGGCACAGATACGCAGTATTTT
TRBV2	.	once	TRBJ2-7	CASRLGTYYEQYF	TGTGCCAGCAGGTTAGGGACTTACTACGAGCAGTACTTC
TRBV4-3	TRBD2	many	TRBJ2-1	CASSQEAGGLHEQFF	TGCGCCAGCAGCCAAGAAGCGGGGGGGCTGCATGAGCAGTTCTTC
TRBV4-3	TRBD1	.	TRBJ2-1	CASSQEADRYNEQFF	TGCGCCAGCAGCCAAGAAGCGGACAGGTACAATGAGCAGTTCTTC
TRBV15	TRBD2	many	TRBJ2-7	CATSRRTSGRADEQYF	TGTGCCACCAGCAGACGGACTAGCGGGAGGGCCGACGAGCAGTACTTC
TRBV12-3/TRBV12-4	TRBD1	.	TRBJ2-7	CASSNGQGSSYEQYF	TGTGCCAGCAGCAACGGACAGGGGAGCTCCTACGAGCAGTACTTC
TRBV7-2	.	.	TRBJ2-7	CASSQAPSIDEQYF	TGTGCCAGCAGCCAAGCCCCTAGTATCGACGAGCAGTACTTC
TRBV29-1	.	.	TRBJ2-3	CSVEEGGRPDTQYF	TGCAGCGTTGAAGAGGGGGGGCGCCCAGATACGCAGTATTTT
TRBV7-9	.	many	TRBJ2-7	CASSFLAGGVRNYEQYF	TGTGCCAGCAGCTTTCTAGCCGGCGGGGTAAGGAACTACGAGCAGTACTTC
TRBV6-1	.	.	TRBJ2-5	CATRLFASQETQYF	TGTGCCACCCGCCTTTTTGCCAGCCAAGAGACCCAGTACTTC
TRBV2	TRBD1	.	TRBJ2-5	CASSDHQGAGETQYF	TGTGCCAGCAGTGACCACCAGGGGGCAGGGGAGACCCAGTACTTC
TRBV24-1	.	.	TRBJ2-7	CATSDYGEPYEQYF	TGTGCCACCAGTGATTACGGGGAACCATACGAGCAGTACTTC
TRBV5-1	TRBD1	.	TRBJ2-3	CASSLNGGQGTDTQYF	TGCGCCAGCAGCTTGAACGGGGGACAGGGTACAGATACGCAGTATTTT
TRBV28	.	.	TRBJ2-1	CASSGRSDYNEQFF	TGTGCCAGCAGCGGCCGGAGCGATTACAATGAGCAGTTCTTC
TRBV6-1	TRBD1	.	TRBJ2-5	CASNRGQGSGETQYF	TGTGCCAGCAACCGGGGACAGGGAAGCGGAGAGACCCAGTACTTC
TRBV18	.	.	TRBJ2-5	CASSPLGVRSQETQYF	TGTGCCAGCTCACCACTTGGGGTCAGGAGTCAAGAGACCCAGTACTTC
TRBV20-1	.	.	TRBJ1-5	CSDQRPGDNQPQHF	TGCAGTGACCAACGTCCAGGGGACAATCAGCCCCAGCATTTT
TRBV20-1	TRBD1	.	TRBJ1-1	CSASGQGLAAKEAFF	TGCAGTGCTAGCGGACAGGGGTTGGCCGCGAAAGAAGCTTTCTTT
TRBV15	TRBD2	.	TRBJ2-1	CATSRYPRILAGPNEQFF	TGTGCCACCAGCAGGTACCCACGGATCCTAGCGGGACCCAATGAGCAGTTCTTC
TRBV3-1	.	.	TRBJ2-1	CASRDIYNEQFF	TGTGCCAGTAGGGACATATACAATGAGCAGTTCTTC
TRBV7-6	.	few	TRBJ2-5	CASSLSTSKETQYF	TGTGCCAGCAGCTTATCTACCTCGAAGGAGACCCAGTACTTC
TRBV12-5	.	few	TRBJ1-5	CASGLVPWGAIQPQHF	TGTGCTAGTGGTTTGGTACCTTGGGGGGCGATTCAGCCCCAGCATTTT
TRBV11-2	.	.	TRBJ2-3	CASSPVGGGPTDTQYF	TGTGCCAGCAGCCCTGTAGGGGGGGGCCCCACAGATACGCAGTATTTT
TRBV7-9	TRBD2	many	TRBJ2-3	CASSLARLAGASDTQYF	TGTGCCAGCAGCTTAGCGCGACTAGCGGGGGCCTCAGATACGCAGTATTTT
TRBV7-2	TRBD2	few	TRBJ2-3	CASSFYREGTDTQYF	TGTGCCAGCAGCTTTTACCGGGAGGGAACAGATACGCAGTATTTT
TRBV6-6	TRBD1	few	TRBJ2-7	CASKGQGTYEQYF	TGTGCCAGCAAGGGACAGGGAACCTACGAGCAGTACTTC
TRBV28	.	.	TRBJ1-2	CASSWGLDSSGYTF	TGTGCCAGCAGTTGGGGCCTGGACAGTTCTGGCTACACCTTC